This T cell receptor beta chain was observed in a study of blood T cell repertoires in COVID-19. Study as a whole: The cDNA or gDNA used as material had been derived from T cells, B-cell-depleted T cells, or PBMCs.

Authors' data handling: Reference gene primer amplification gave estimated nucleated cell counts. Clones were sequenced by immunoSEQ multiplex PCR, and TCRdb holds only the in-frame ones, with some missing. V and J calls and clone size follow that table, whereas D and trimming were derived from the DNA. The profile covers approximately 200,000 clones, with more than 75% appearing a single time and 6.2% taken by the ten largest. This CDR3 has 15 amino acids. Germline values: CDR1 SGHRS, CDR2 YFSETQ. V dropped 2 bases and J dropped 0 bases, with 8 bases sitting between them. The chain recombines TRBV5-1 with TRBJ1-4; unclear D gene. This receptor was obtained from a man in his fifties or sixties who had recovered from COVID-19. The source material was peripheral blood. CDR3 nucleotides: TGCGCCAGCAGCTTCAGGATCGCAACTAATGAAAAACTGTTTTTT. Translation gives CASSFRIATNEKLFF.